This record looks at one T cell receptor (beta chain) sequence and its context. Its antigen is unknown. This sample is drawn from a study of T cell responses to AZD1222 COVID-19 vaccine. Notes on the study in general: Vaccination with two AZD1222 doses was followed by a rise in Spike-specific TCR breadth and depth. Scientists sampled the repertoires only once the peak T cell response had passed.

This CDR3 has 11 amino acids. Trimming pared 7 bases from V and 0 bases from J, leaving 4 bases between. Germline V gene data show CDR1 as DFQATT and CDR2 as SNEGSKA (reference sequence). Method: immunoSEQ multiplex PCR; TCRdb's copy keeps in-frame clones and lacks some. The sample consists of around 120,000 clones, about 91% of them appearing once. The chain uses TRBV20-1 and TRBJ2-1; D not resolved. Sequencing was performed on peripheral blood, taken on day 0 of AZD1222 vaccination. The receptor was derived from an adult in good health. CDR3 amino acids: CSVSSYNEQFF. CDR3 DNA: TGCAGTGTGTCCTCCTACAATGAGCAGTTCTTC.